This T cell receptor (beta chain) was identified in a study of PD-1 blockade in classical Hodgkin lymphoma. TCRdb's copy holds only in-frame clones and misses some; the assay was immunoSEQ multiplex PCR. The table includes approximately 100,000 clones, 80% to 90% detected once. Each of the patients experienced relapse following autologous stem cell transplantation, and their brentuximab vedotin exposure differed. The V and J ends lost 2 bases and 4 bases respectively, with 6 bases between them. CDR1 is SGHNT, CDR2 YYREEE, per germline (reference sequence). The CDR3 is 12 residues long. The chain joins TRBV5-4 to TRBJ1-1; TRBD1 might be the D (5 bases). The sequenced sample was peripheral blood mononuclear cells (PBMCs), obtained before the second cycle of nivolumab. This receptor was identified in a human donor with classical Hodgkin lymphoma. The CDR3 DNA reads TGTGCCAGCAGCTTACAGGCCACTGAAGCTTTCTTT. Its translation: CASSLQATEAFF.